The text below deals with one T cell receptor beta chain. This clonotype was seen a handful of times. Its antigen is unknown. No clone much larger than this one lies a single base away; base qualities are absent. This record belongs to a study of T cells in Graves' hyperthyroidism and ophthalmopathy (dated by TCRdb to between 2019 and 2020). Background for the entire study: Peripheral blood samples were taken at the time of initial diagnosis, prior to any treatment. TCR Vbeta CDR3 sequencing of roughly 140 peripheral blood samples (under 45 ophthalmopathy, about 80 hyperthyroidism and roughly 17 progressor patients) is reported in the paper. After sampling, hyperthyroidism patients received methimazole starting at 30 mg daily, and ophthalmopathy patients received high-dose intravenous methylprednisolone. The 100 discovery patients were divided at random into training and test sets in a 7:3 ratio. A discovery cohort of approximately 100 patients, fewer than 50 with Graves' ophthalmopathy and about 60 with stable Graves' hyperthyroidism, was used to find distinguishing TCR V-J signatures. An independent validation cohort of around 19 hyperthyroidism patients and approximately 15 patients who later progressed to ophthalmopathy tested prospective prediction of ophthalmopathy. The study also compared thyroid tissue and blood T-cell repertoires from about six Graves' hyperthyroidism patients. Overall results and qualifications from the work: In validation, progression to ophthalmopathy was predicted by the model with 55% to 71% sensitivity and around 75% specificity, a median of roughly six months before onset. Sample size was not statistically predetermined, and blinding of investigators to group allocation was not performed. Most expanded thyroid clonotypes (frequency above 0.001) were also detected in blood, suggesting blood repertoires may reflect thyroid immune responses. Ophthalmopathy was separated from stable hyperthyroidism by a 13 V-J signature model, with about 86% sensitivity and around 81% specificity obtained in cross-validation and 80%/75% obtained in testing.

The TCR beta CDR3 regions were amplified from the RNA transcripts. For the first round of RT-PCR on the TCR CDR3, the HTBI primer set was used together with the Qiagen OneStep RT-PCR kit. Libraries were constructed in a second round of multiplex PCR, after which size selection and purification were performed. Sequencing of the libraries was done on an Illumina HiSeq2000 using paired-end 100 bp reads. As for the authors' bioinformatics: SOAPnuke was used to process the raw data, removing reads that contained adapters or uncalled bases, had a mean Phred below 15, or lacked an exact match to the constant primer or identifier. High-quality paired reads were merged with COPE v1.2.5, and unique nucleotide sequences were defined as clonotypes. MiTCR v1.1 was used to align clonotypes to the IMGT TRBV, TRBD and TRBJ reference segments. Analysis was restricted to V-J combinations with a frequency above 0.0001, which covered about 99% of repertoires. The TCS score was defined as the ratio of F50 (clonal expansion) to E x V (chaos), calculated using BLOSUM62-based TCRdist between CDR3 peptides within each V-J. Welch's t-statistics and random forest reduced 450 to 600 V-J features to fewer than 15, which were used in a naive Bayes classifier (R e1071). TCRdb redid the processing of the public reads, applying fastp at Q25 and MiXCR, and retained in-frame beta chains. One record per CDR3 amino acid sequence lists the most common genes and DNA. For this entry, the V and J calls and clone size follow TCRdb and not the study's own pipeline. The sample contains about 590,000 distinct CDR3 sequences, around a sixth of them found a single time. The leading ten clones occupy around 7.3% of the sample.

The V and J ends are trimmed by 6 bases and 3 bases, leaving 12 bases between them. The CDR1 and CDR2 encoded by the germline V gene (reference sequence) are LGHDT and YNNKEL. The CDR3 starts with the cysteine, ends with the phenylalanine, and has 15 residues. CDR3 DNA only is kept here, 45 bases in frame from base 1. Graves' hyperthyroidism was defined as stable when no progression to ophthalmopathy occurred over 18 months of follow-up. Hyperthyroidism patients were newly diagnosed, had a disease duration of under 2 months, and were aged 18 to 65 years. Exclusion was applied to patients with uncontrolled infections, other autoimmune diseases, pregnancy or lactation. Diagnoses were based on clinical symptoms, serum thyroxine and TRAb, thyroid ultrasound and orbital computed tomography. Ficoll-Paque density gradient centrifugation was used to isolate PBMCs from around 10 ml of fresh peripheral blood. Total RNA was extracted using Trizol reagent, and RNA quality was assessed on an Agilent 2100 Bioanalyzer.

The clonotype originates from a woman in her twenties or thirties with Graves' hyperthyroidism. The sequence is built from TRBV3-1 and TRBJ2-6, with the D gene too uncertain to name. The sequenced material came from blood. The CDR3 region reads CASRPRVGGANVLTF. Read as DNA, the sequence is TGTGCCAGCAGACCTAGGGTGGGTGGGGCCAACGTCCTGACTTTC. Full variable domain (CDR3 extended with the reference TRBV3-1 and TRBJ2-6 proteins): DTAVSQTPKYLVTQMGNDKSIKCEQNLGHDTMYWYKQDSKKFLKIMFSYNNKELIINETVPNRFSPKSPDKAHLNLHINSLELGDSAVYFCASRPRVGGANVLTFGAGSRLTVL.